What follows are 26 T cell receptor beta chains derived from one specimen sequenced in a study of metastatic and nonmetastatic thyroid tumors. Every patient underwent thyroid surgery untreated. Using MiXCR, TCRdb reanalyzed the PCR reads. The sample has approximately 86,000 clones; under 15% are singletons. The source material was tumor tissue. The source is a female donor with papillary thyroid cancer or a benign thyroid nodule (not recorded which). Some clones in this sample may be carry-over from other donors' samples.

Ten or more counts support this clone. V gene TRBV11-3 combines with J gene TRBJ1-3, with no clear D. This CDR3 has 13 amino acids. V was trimmed by 1 base and J by 1 base, leaving 2 bases between them. Germline loops: CDR1 SGHNT, CDR2 YENEEA. The CDR3 loop is CASSLASGNTIYF. CDR3 in DNA: TGTGCCAGCAGCTTAGCTTCTGGAAACACCATATATTTT.

Comments on this clone: A much larger clone differs by one base, so this may be a read error. The V and J genes are TRBV6-2 or TRBV6-3 and TRBJ2-7; maybe TRBD1 (6 bases). The CDR3 consists of 13 residues. CDR1 and CDR2 from the germline V gene are MNHEY and SVGEGT. Trimming pared 4 bases from V and 6 bases from J, leaving 13 bases between. CDR3 coding DNA: TGTGCCAGCAGTTTTGGGACATGGTCCGAGCAGTACTTC. It translates to CASSFGTWSEQYF.

Judged by abundance, this clone is medium-sized. This rearrangement joins TRBV7-6 to TRBJ2-2, with unresolved D. V lost 7 bases and J lost 7, with 7 bases in between. Germline loops: CDR1 SGHVS, CDR2 FNYEAQ. The CDR3 has 11 residues. CDR3 sequence: CASKGDGELFF. For the CDR3, the DNA is TGTGCCAGCAAGGGCGACGGGGAGCTGTTTTTT.

Note on this clone: A read error may explain this, as a much larger clone is one base away. The chain couples TRBV29-1 to TRBJ2-2; D is undetermined. The CDR3 spans 12 residues. The germline V gene encodes CDR1 SQVTM and CDR2 ANQGSEA. The CDR3 loop reads CSVADNTGQLFF. Here the CDR3 DNA reads TGCAGCGTGGCAGATAACACCGGGCAGCTGTTTTTT.

On this clone: One junction end disagrees with the germline gene, perhaps due to a read error. The rearrangement uses TRBV11-2 and TRBJ2-6; D perhaps matches TRBD2 (6 bases). Germline assignment: CDR1 SGHAT and CDR2 FQNNGV. The CDR3 sequence is 17 residues long. As DNA, the CDR3 is TGTGCCAGCAGCTCGGGAGTAGGCTTCTCTGGGACCAACGTCCTGACTTTC. Translated, it gives CASSSGVGFSGTNVLTF.

This clone was recorded at least ten times. The chain uses TRBV5-1 and TRBJ2-2, with D possibly being TRBD2 (6 bases). The germline V and J ends were trimmed by 5 bases and 5 bases, with 16 bases remaining between them. This CDR3 is built from 15 residues. In germline, CDR1 is SGHRS, CDR2 YFSETQ. The CDR3 DNA sequence: TGCGCCAGCAGACAAATCCCTGGGGGGACCGGGGAGCTGTTTTTT. This sequence encodes CASRQIPGGTGELFF.

The sample holds many counts of this clone. The sample has other DNA sequences that encode this CDR3 too. The chain recombines TRBV5-6 with TRBJ2-7, with D possibly matching TRBD2 (6 bases). Germline V gene data show CDR1 as SGHDT and CDR2 as YYEEEE. Deletions cut 6 bases from V and 3 bases from J, with 16 bases between. The CDR3 contains 14 residues. DNA of the CDR3: TGTGCCAGCACCCTTGGGGACTCCTACTACGAGCAGTACTTC. Translated: CASTLGDSYYEQYF. Combining the CDR3 with reference TRBV5-6 and TRBJ2-7 gives the whole variable domain DAGVTQSPTHLIKTRGQQVTLRCSPKSGHDTVSWYQQALGQGPQFIFQYYEEEERQRGNFPDRFSGHQFPNYSSELNVNALLLGDSALYLCASTLGDSYYEQYFGPGTRLTVT.

This clone was picked up many times. The rearrangement joins TRBV30 to TRBJ2-1; D possibly corresponds to TRBD1 (6 bases). V was trimmed by 7 bases and J by 3 bases, leaving 10 bases between them. Germline assignment: CDR1 GTSNPN and CDR2 SVGIG (reference sequence). The CDR3 length is 12 residues. CDR3: CAFKQGYNEQFF. Here the CDR3 DNA reads TGTGCCTTTAAACAGGGCTACAATGAGCAGTTCTTC.

Turning to this clone: The CDR3 ends on some other residue instead of the conserved phenylalanine or tryptophan, so this is likely a read error. The chain couples TRBV7-6 to TRBJ2-1; no clear D. The CDR3 length is 12 residues. Germline values: CDR1 SGHVS, CDR2 FNYEAQ. Deletions cut 4 bases from V and 7 bases from J, with 8 bases between. The CDR3 here is CASSSYGNEQFS. CDR3 in DNA: TGTGCCAGCAGCTCCTATGGGAATGAGCAGTTCTCC.

This clone was found many times. The gene calls are TRBV20-1 and TRBJ2-1; D is possibly TRBD2 (5 bases). V lost 3 bases, J lost 6 bases, and 15 bases lay in between. The CDR3 has 14 residues. Germline CDR1 is DFQATT and CDR2 is SNEGSKA (reference sequence). The CDR3 region has the DNA TGCAGTGCTAGTCGCGGCGGGCCCGTCAATGAGCAGTTCTTC. Translation gives CSASRGGPVNEQFF.

Ten or more counts support this clone. This chain links TRBV10-3 with TRBJ2-7; no definite D call. V lost 3 bases and J 3 bases, leaving 9 bases between the germline ends. Germline loops: CDR1 ENHRY, CDR2 SYGVKD. The CDR3 loop spans 13 amino acids. CDR3 in DNA: TGTGCCATCAGTGAATCTGTGAACTACGAGCAGTACTTC. It is translated as CAISESVNYEQYF.

With regard to this clone: A read error is possible here, since a much larger clone lies one base away. This CDR3 is CASTGTSGRASTDTQYF. CDR3 sequence (DNA): TGTGCCAGCACTGGGACTAGCGGGAGGGCTAGCACAGATACGCAGTATTTT. V is TRBV6-1 and J is TRBJ2-3; 16 bases match TRBD2. Trimming removed 7 bases from V and 0 bases from J; junction bases left unmatched: 4. The germline V gene has CDR1 MNHNS and CDR2 SASEGT. CDR3 length: 17 amino acids.

This clone was counted at least ten times. V gene TRBV7-3 combines with J gene TRBJ2-3; no definite D call. The V gene lost 2 bases and the J gene lost 6 bases, with 9 bases spanning the gap. The germline V gene encodes CDR1 SGHTA and CDR2 FQGTGA. The CDR3 runs to 13 residues. CDR3 sequence: CASSLDVWDTQYF. Written as DNA, the CDR3 is TGTGCCAGCAGCTTAGACGTCTGGGATACGCAGTATTTT.

With respect to this clone: A much larger clone sits a single nucleotide away, making a read error possible. Additional DNA sequences in this sample encode the identical CDR3. Written as DNA, the CDR3 is TGCGCCAGCAGCTTGAGTCCAGTGACAGGGGTCCTACCGGAGACACAGTACTTC. It translates to CASSLSPVTGVLPETQYF. The J gene is TRBJ2-5, the V gene TRBV5-1; TRBD1 agrees at 8 bases. CDR1 is SGHRS and CDR2 is YFSETQ in the germline V gene. The CDR3 has 18 amino acids.

In its sample, this clone was seen many times. The chain joins TRBV5-6 to TRBJ1-2, with D maybe TRBD1 (5 bases). The V gene's germline CDR1 is SGHDT and CDR2 YYEEEE. The CDR3 covers 13 residues. Trimming removed 5 bases at V and 5 bases at J, with 13 bases between. CDR3 sequence reads: CASSMKGQYGYTF. CDR3 DNA: TGTGCCAGCAGTATGAAGGGGCAATATGGCTACACCTTC.

This clone was seen repeatedly, ten times or more. The V call is TRBV2, the J call TRBJ1-2, with 11 nucleotides matching TRBD1. This CDR3 spans 15 amino acids. The V and J ends lost 6 bases and 4 bases, in that order; junction bases with no gene match: 7. From germline, CDR1 is SNHLY and CDR2 FYNNEI. CDR3 nucleotides: TGTGCCAGCAGAGATACCGGGACAGGGGGCTATGGCTACACCTTC. Amino acids: CASRDTGTGGYGYTF.

This clone was detected many times. This chain connects TRBV12-5 to TRBJ2-3; D may be TRBD1 (6 bases). The CDR3 covers 15 residues. Germline loops: CDR1 LGHNT, CDR2 FRNRAP. With 5 bases removed from V and 3 bases from J, the gap between germline ends came to 15 bases. The CDR3 bases are TGTGCTAGTGGTGACCGCCCTAGGGGGACAGATACGCAGTATTTT. Translated, it gives CASGDRPRGTDTQYF.

This clone was recorded many times. The genes are TRBV4-2 and TRBJ2-3, with TRBD2 identical over 9 bases. Germline trimming cut 5 bases from V and 1 base from J; bases unmatched to any gene: 7. CDR1 LGHNA and CDR2 YNFKEQ come from the germline V gene. This CDR3 spans 16 amino acids. The CDR3 DNA follows: TGTGCCAGCAGCGCGCAAGCGGGAGGCCGCACAGATACGCAGTATTTT. Its translation is CASSAQAGGRTDTQYF.

As concerns this clone: This may stem from a read error, because a much larger clone lies one nucleotide away. The chain has TRBV24-1 and TRBJ1-2; the D gene is possibly TRBD1 (6 bases). CDR1 and CDR2 (germline): KGHDR, SFDVKD. The length of the CDR3 is 17 residues. Between the trimmed V and J ends, which lost 5 bases and 2 bases, there was a span of 20 bases. CDR3 region: CATSATTPGQSNYGYTF. The DNA of the CDR3 is TGTGCCACCAGTGCGACAACTCCCGGACAGTCGAACTATGGCTACACCTTC.

This clone was counted ten times or more. The CDR3 DNA is TGTGCCACCAGTGATATGGGACTAGCGGGGACAGATACGCAGTATTTT. Its protein is CATSDMGLAGTDTQYF. The genes are TRBV24-1 and TRBJ2-3; TRBD2 agrees at 13 bases. V lost 3 bases to trimming and J lost 3 bases; unmatched junction nucleotides: 2. CDR3 length: 16 residues. Germline V gene sequence: CDR1 KGHDR, CDR2 SFDVKD.

Points on this clone: One base away lies a much larger clone, so this may be a sequencing read error. The genes are TRBV5-1 and TRBJ1-1; a possible D gene is TRBD1 (5 bases). The germline V gene has CDR1 SGHRS and CDR2 YFSETQ. CDR3 length: 15 amino acids. With 4 bases removed from V and 2 bases from J, the gap between germline ends came to 15 bases. DNA of the CDR3: TGCGCCAGCAGCGGGATGGGGGGGATAAACACTGAAGCTTTCTTT. It translates to CASSGMGGINTEAFF.

This clone occurred many times. V usage is TRBV3-1 and J usage is TRBJ1-1, with D unresolved. The V gene lost 4 bases and the J gene lost 1 base, with 16 bases spanning the gap. This CDR3 comprises 16 residues. Per the germline V gene, CDR1 is LGHDT and CDR2 is YNNKEL (reference sequence). The CDR3 reads CASSLEYTEKNTEAFF. CDR3 sequence (DNA): TGTGCCAGCAGCCTCGAATACACAGAAAAGAACACTGAAGCTTTCTTT.

There are many counts of this clone. The V gene is TRBV20-1, the J gene TRBJ1-2, with D maybe TRBD1 (6 bases). The CDR3 consists of 15 residues. Germline CDR1 DFQATT, CDR2 SNEGSKA (reference sequence). V was shortened by 3 bases and J by 4 bases, with 18 bases between the two germline ends. The CDR3 reads CSARGRGTGSYGYTF. DNA of the CDR3: TGCAGTGCTAGGGGGAGGGGGACGGGGAGCTATGGCTACACCTTC.

There are many counts of this clone. The chain has TRBV28 and TRBJ1-1; 7 bases are shared with TRBD1. V trimming: 2 bases; J trimming: 1 base; junction bases outside the gene matches: 1. The CDR3 totals 14 residues. From germline, CDR1 is MDHEN and CDR2 SYDVKM. Here the CDR3 reads CASSLGTANTEAFF. The CDR3 nucleotides read TGTGCCAGCAGTTTAGGGACAGCGAACACTGAAGCTTTCTTT.

This clone was recorded at least ten times. The gene calls are TRBV20-1 and TRBJ1-4; 10 bases agree with TRBD1. CDR1 is DFQATT, CDR2 SNEGSKA, per germline (reference sequence). The CDR3 contains 14 residues. Trimming at V came to 6 bases and at J to 4 bases, leaving 5 bases not matched to a gene. CDR3 sequence: CSAPGTGVNEKLFF. DNA of the CDR3: TGCAGTGCCCCTGGGACAGGGGTTAATGAAAAACTGTTTTTT.

This clone was detected ten times or more. This sequence joins TRBV24-1 and TRBJ2-3; no clear D. Deletions cut 0 bases from V and 4 bases from J, with 4 bases between. CDR3 length: 13 amino acids. Germline V gene sequence: CDR1 KGHDR, CDR2 SFDVKD. The CDR3 sequence is CATSDLRADTQYF. DNA of the CDR3: TGTGCCACCAGTGATTTGAGAGCAGATACGCAGTATTTT.